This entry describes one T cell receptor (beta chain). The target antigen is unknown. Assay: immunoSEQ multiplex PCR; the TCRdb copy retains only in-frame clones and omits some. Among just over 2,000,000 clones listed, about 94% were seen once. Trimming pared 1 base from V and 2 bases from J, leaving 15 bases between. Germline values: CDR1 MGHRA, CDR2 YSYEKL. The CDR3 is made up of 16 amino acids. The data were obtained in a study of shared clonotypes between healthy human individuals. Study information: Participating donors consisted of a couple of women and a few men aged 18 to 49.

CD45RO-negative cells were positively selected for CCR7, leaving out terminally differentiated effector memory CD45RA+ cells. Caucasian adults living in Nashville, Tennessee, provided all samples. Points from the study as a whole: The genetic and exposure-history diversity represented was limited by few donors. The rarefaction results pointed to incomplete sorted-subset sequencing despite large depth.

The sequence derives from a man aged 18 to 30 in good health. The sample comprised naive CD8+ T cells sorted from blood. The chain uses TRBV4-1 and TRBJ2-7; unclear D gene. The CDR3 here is CASSQVGLTNAYEQYF. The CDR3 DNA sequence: TGCGCCAGCAGCCAAGTAGGCCTTACGAATGCCTACGAGCAGTACTTC.